Sequencing of this T cell receptor beta chain was carried out in a study of blood T cell repertoires in COVID-19. In the study overall: Samples representing acute and convalescent COVID-19 were sourced from the United States, Italy and Spain. Sources were T cells, B-cell-depleted T cells, or PBMCs; the material itself was cDNA or gDNA.

This CDR3 spans 12 amino acids. Trimming removed 3 bases at V and 4 bases at J, with 9 bases between. Germline V gives CDR1 DFQATT, CDR2 SNEGSKA (reference sequence). In the authors' methods: Amplification of reference gene primers was used by the study to estimate nucleated cell counts. Assay used: immunoSEQ multiplex PCR; TCRdb lists only in-frame clones, some missing. Clonal size and the V and J genes are those of that table, whereas D and trimming came from the DNA. The sample has 250,000 or so clones; around nine tenths are singletons. This clonotype originated in a woman aged 55-69 years with acute or convalescent COVID-19. This rearrangement joins TRBV20-1 to TRBJ1-2, with D uncertain. The sequenced sample was peripheral blood. The CDR3 sequence is CSASHSLYGYTF. The CDR3 region has the DNA TGCAGTGCTAGTCACAGCCTCTATGGCTACACCTTC.